This section outlines one T cell receptor beta chain sequence together with its context. The CDR3 spans 14 residues. The V gene's germline CDR1 is SGHAT and CDR2 FQNNGV. V was clipped by 5 bases and J by 5 bases, with 15 bases between them. Methods used by the authors: Estimation of nucleated cell counts relied on the amplification of reference gene primers. Profiled with immunoSEQ multiplex PCR; TCRdb holds only in-frame clones, not every one. That table gives V, J and clone size, and the DNA gave D and trimming. The sample shows under 150,000 clones, more than 75% of them seen only once. These data belong to a study of blood T cell repertoires in COVID-19. Study overall: Donors in the United States, Italy and Spain gave samples during acute or convalescent COVID-19.

The V and J genes are TRBV11-2 and TRBJ1-2; D is undetermined. This sequence originates from a man aged 65 to 79 with active COVID-19. The sample comprised peripheral blood. The CDR3 protein is CASSLISSVYGYTF. The CDR3 DNA follows: TGTGCCAGCAGCCTTATTAGCAGCGTATATGGCTACACCTTC. Full variable domain (rest looked up from reference TRBV11-2 and TRBJ1-2): EAGVAQSPRYKIIEKRQSVAFWCNPISGHATLYWYQQILGQGPKLLIQFQNNGVVDDSQLPKDRFSAERLKGVDSTLKIQPAKLEDSAVYLCASSLISSVYGYTFGSGTRLTVV.